What follows is one T cell receptor (beta chain) and its context. This sample is drawn from a study of control samples from healthy donors and cancer patients. Libraries were prepared by immunoSEQ multiplex PCR; TCRdb keeps only in-frame clonotypes and omits some of them. This sample has roughly 86,000 clones, with more than 85% found just once. There are 15 residues in the CDR3. CDR1 and CDR2 from the germline V gene are MGHRA and YSYEKL. The V end lost 0 bases, the J end lost 5 bases, and 11 bases lay between the germline ends. The genes are TRBV4-1 and TRBJ1-5, with TRBD1 as a possible D gene (5 bases). Sequencing was carried out using blood. This TCR was sampled from a woman in her 30s in good health. The CDR3 reads CASSQDNRSDQPQHF. The CDR3 DNA is TGCGCCAGCAGCCAAGATAACAGGTCCGATCAGCCCCAGCATTTT.